These T cell receptor beta chains were read from a single sample in a study of beta chain features in type 1 diabetes. Here immunoSEQ multiplex PCR was the method, and the copy in TCRdb shows in-frame clones only, minus some. The table shows 390,000 or so clones, with approximately 15% occurring only once. The specimen was naive CD4+ T cells from blood. All receptors derive from a man aged 30-40 years in good health. CDR3s include the opening cysteine and the closing phenylalanine or tryptophan. Fields, in order: CDR3 length, V gene, J gene, CDR3 protein.

>15|TRBV7-2|TRBJ2-1
CASSLAKSLMSEQFF
>14|TRBV27|TRBJ2-7
CASRTGTGMYEQYF
>14|TRBV14|TRBJ2-1
CASSYGRAYNEQFF
>14|TRBV7-2|TRBJ2-7
CASSLARGPYEQYF
>15|TRBV4-3|TRBJ2-1
CASSQGGTVYNEQFF
>14|TRBV4-1|TRBJ2-5
CASSRQGATETQYF
>14|TRBV6-5|TRBJ2-5
CASTPPGHQETQYF
>19|TRBV14|TRBJ2-4
CASSQEVAGERLTKNIQYF
>15|TRBV7-9|TRBJ2-1
CASSLPASGYNEQFF
>13|TRBV7-2|TRBJ2-3
CASSFRGADTQYF
>14|TRBV2|TRBJ1-2
CASSADRTSDGYTF
>14|TRBV23-1|TRBJ1-3
CASSQYSHRNTIYF
>10|TRBV30|TRBJ2-5
CAWSAETQYF
>13|TRBV29-1|TRBJ2-2
CSASTGNTGELFF
>15|TRBV9|TRBJ1-5
CASSVDSRFNQPQHF
>12|TRBV2|TRBJ2-1
CASRLAGDYPFF
>12|TRBV30|TRBJ2-5
CAWSVLGETQYF
>15|TRBV5-4|TRBJ1-1
CASSPYRGLNTEAFF
>15|TRBV7-9|TRBJ2-7
CASSSNDREYYEQYF
>13|TRBV29-1|TRBJ2-3
CSARGPRTDTQYF
>13|TRBV15|TRBJ2-3
CATSRDLANTQYF
>16|TRBV19|TRBJ2-1
CASSIGSGGAYNEQFF
>15|TRBV4-2|TRBJ1-2
CASSQAWQQVYGYTF
>14|TRBV7-9|TRBJ2-7
CASSPSRELDEQYF
>14|TRBV6-5|TRBJ2-6
CASSRLSGANVLTF
>15|TRBV19|TRBJ1-4
CASSGTGATNEKLFF
>13|TRBV2|TRBJ2-3
CASRIMDPDTQYF
>15|TRBV7-2|TRBJ2-5
CASRAGRGAAKTQYF
>13|TRBV2|TRBJ2-1
CASKGRGPNEQFF
>15|TRBV4-1|TRBJ2-5
CASSQDARRQETQYF
>14|TRBV7-2|TRBJ1-1
CASTLGTANTEAFF
>16|TRBV6-5|TRBJ2-3
CASSYLPIASTDTQYF
>15|TRBV18|TRBJ2-4
CASSPGTGGLNIQYF
>15|TRBV7-9|TRBJ2-7
CASSLSAQTYYEQYF
>14|TRBV7-8|TRBJ2-1
CASREEWRGDEQFF
>15|TRBV28|TRBJ2-3
CASSFEPTPTDTQYF
>16|TRBV6-1|TRBJ2-1
CASSALAGVRYNEQFF
>15|TRBV7-6|TRBJ2-1
CASSLYGTRYNEQFF
>15|TRBV7-2|TRBJ2-3
CASTESTSSADTQYF
>17|TRBV9|TRBJ2-3
CASSVAPGTGEADTQYF
>15|TRBV15|TRBJ1-2
CATSHSRGLNYGYTF
>12|TRBV14|TRBJ1-1
CASRGGNTEAFF
>15|TRBV6-5|TRBJ2-4
CASSYSSGPKNIQYF
>18|TRBV7-8|TRBJ1-2
CASSLLGQDRSHRYGYTF
>21|TRBV9|TRBJ2-3
CASSVALDLAGGPPSPGTQYF
>13|TRBV10-3|TRBJ2-7
CAISLEGPYEQYF
>14|TRBV11-2|TRBJ2-1
CASSLDRGGNEQFF
>13|TRBV4-2|TRBJ2-3
CASSQIVEDTQYF
>13|TRBV2|TRBJ2-2
CATSGVGTGELFF
>16|TRBV30|TRBJ1-5
CAWSVGGLRPNQPQHF
>15|TRBV7-8|TRBJ2-1
CASSLGTSGFNEQFF
>13|TRBV7-9|TRBJ2-5
CASSLVGLETQYF
>17|TRBV13|TRBJ2-4
CASSPYPQGGSKNIQYF